The entry that follows covers one TCR beta chain sequence. One base away lies a much larger clone, so this may be a sequencing read error. V was clipped by 6 bases and J by 2 bases; unmatched bases: 8. Germline V lookup: CDR1 MNHNS, CDR2 SASEGT. This CDR3 spans 15 amino acids. Clinicians diagnosed using symptoms, serum thyroxine, TRAb, thyroid ultrasound and orbital computed tomography. RNA served as the template for amplifying TCR beta CDR3 regions. HTBI primers were employed in first-round RT-PCR, then a second-round multiplex PCR followed. Each CDR3 protein gets one entry after TCRdb re-called the multiplex PCR reads with MiXCR. This table holds approximately 500,000 distinct CDR3 sequences, over 13% found once. These data originate in a study of Graves' ophthalmopathy and Graves' hyperthyroidism. Study details: Investigators collected peripheral blood at initial diagnosis, before any treatment was given.

The chain joins TRBV6-1 to TRBJ2-7; TRBD1 aligns across 9 bases. Material for sequencing was blood. The receptor was derived from a woman in her twenties or thirties with Graves' ophthalmopathy. Here the CDR3 reads CASRITGTGPYEQYV. Here the CDR3 DNA reads TGTGCCAGCAGAATAACCGGGACAGGGCCCTACGAGCAGTACGTC.